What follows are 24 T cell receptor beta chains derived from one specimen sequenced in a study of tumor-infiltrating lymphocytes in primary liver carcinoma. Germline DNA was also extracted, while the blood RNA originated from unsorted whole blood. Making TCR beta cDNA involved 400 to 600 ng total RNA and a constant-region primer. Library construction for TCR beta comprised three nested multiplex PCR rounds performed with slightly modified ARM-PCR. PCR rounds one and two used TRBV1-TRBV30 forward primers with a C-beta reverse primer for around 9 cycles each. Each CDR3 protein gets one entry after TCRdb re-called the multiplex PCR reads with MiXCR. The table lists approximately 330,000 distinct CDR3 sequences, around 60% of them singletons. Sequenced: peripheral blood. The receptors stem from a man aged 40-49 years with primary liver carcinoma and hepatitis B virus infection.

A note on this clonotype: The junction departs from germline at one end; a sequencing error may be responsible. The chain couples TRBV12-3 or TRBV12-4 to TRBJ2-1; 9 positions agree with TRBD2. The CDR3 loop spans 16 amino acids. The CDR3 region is CASSLGVAGVYNEQFF. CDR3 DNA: TGTGCAAGCAGTTTAGGTGTAGCGGGAGTCTACAATGAGCAGTTCTTC.

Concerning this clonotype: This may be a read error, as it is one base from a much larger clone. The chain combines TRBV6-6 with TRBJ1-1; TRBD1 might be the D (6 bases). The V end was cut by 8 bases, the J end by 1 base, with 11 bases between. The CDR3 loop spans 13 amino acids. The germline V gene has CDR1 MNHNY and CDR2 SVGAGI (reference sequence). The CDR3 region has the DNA TGTGCCAGCTGCCTACAGGGGAACACTGAAGCTTTCTTT. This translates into CASCLQGNTEAFF.

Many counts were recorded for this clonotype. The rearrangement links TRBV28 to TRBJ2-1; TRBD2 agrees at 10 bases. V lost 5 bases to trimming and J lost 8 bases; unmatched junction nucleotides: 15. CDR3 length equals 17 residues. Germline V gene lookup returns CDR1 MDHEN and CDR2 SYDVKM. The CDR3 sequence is CASSHRAQREGPDEQFF. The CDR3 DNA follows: TGTGCCAGCAGTCACAGAGCTCAGCGGGAGGGCCCAGATGAGCAGTTCTTC.

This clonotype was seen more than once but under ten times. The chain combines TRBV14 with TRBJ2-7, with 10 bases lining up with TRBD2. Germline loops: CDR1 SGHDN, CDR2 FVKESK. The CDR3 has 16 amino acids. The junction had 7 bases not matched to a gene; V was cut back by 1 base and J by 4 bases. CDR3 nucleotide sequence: TGTGCCAGCAGCCAAGCCATAGCGGGAGGTGCATACGAGCAGTACTTC. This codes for CASSQAIAGGAYEQYF.

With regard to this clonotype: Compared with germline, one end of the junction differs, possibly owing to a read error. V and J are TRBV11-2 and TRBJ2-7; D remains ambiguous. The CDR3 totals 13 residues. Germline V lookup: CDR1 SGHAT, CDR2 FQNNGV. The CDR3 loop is CASSWGDSCEQYF. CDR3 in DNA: TGTGCCAGCAGCTGGGGTGACTCCTGCGAGCAGTACTTC.

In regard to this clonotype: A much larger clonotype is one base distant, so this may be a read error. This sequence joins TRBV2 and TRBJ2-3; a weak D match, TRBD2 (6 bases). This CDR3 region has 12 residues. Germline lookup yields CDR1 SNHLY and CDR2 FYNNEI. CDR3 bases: TGTGCCAGCAGGGCCGAGGAGGGTACGCAGAATTTT. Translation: CASRAEEGTQNF.

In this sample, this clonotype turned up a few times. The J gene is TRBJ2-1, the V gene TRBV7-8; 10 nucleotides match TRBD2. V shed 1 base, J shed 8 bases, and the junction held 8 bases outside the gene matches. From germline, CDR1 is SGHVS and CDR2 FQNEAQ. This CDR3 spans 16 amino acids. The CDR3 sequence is CASSLGASGSHHEQFF. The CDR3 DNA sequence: TGTGCCAGCAGCTTAGGGGCTAGCGGGAGTCACCATGAGCAGTTCTTC. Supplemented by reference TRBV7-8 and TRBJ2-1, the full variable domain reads GAGVSQSPRYKVAKRGQDVALRCDPISGHVSLFWYQQALGQGPEFLTYFQNEAQLDKSGLPSDRFFAERPEGSVSTLKIQRTQQEDSAVYLCASSLGASGSHHEQFFGPGTRLTVL.

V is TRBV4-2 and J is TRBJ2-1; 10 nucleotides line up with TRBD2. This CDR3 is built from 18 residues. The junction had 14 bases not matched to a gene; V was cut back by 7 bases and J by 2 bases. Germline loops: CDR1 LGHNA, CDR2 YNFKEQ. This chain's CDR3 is CASNRGQAGGEPYNEQFF. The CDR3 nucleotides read TGTGCCAGCAACCGGGGACAAGCGGGAGGGGAGCCCTACAATGAGCAGTTCTTC.

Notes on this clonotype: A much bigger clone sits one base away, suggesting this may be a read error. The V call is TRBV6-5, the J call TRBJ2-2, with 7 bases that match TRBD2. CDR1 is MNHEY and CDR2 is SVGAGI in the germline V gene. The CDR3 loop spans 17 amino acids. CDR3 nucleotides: TGTGCCAGCGGCCAACTTTCGAGCGGGAAGGGCACCCGGGAGCTGTTTTTT. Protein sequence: CASGQLSSGKGTRELFF.

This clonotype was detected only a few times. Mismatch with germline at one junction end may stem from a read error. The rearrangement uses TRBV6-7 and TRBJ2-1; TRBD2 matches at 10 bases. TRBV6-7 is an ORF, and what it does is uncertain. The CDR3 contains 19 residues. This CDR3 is CAGSYKTGLAESSYNEQFF. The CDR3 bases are TGTGCCGGCAGTTACAAGACCGGACTAGCGGAGAGCTCCTACAATGAGCAGTTCTTT.

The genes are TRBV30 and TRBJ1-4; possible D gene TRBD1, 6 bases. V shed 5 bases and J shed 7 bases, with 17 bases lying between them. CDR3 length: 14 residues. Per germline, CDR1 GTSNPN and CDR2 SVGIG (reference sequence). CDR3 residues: CAWDLQGGSEKLFF. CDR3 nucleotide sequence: TGTGCCTGGGACCTACAGGGCGGATCTGAAAAACTGTTTTTT.

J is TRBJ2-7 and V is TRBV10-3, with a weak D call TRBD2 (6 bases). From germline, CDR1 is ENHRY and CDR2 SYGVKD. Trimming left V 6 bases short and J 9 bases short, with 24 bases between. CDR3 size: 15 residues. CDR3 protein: CAIRDPRGGNGGQYF. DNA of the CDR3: TGTGCCATCAGGGACCCCCGGGGAGGAAACGGCGGGCAGTACTTC.

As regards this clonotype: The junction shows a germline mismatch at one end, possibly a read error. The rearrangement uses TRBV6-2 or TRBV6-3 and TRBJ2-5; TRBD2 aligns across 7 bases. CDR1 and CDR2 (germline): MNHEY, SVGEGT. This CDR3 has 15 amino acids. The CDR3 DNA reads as TGTGCCAGCAATTACCCACGAGCGGGAACAGAGACCCAGTACTTC. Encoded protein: CASNYPRAGTETQYF.

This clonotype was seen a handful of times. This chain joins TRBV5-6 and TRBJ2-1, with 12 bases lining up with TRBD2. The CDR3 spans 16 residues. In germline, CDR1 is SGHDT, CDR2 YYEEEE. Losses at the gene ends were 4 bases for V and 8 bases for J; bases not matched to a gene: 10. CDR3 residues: CASSKGLAGPQDEQFF. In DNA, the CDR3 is TGTGCCAGCAGCAAAGGACTAGCGGGACCACAAGATGAGCAGTTCTTC.

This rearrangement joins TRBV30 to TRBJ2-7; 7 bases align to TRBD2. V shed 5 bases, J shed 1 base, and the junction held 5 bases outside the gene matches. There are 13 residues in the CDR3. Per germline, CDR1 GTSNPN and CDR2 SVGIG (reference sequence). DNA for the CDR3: TGTGCCTGGTTGCAGCGGGATTCCTACGAGCAGTACTTC. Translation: CAWLQRDSYEQYF.

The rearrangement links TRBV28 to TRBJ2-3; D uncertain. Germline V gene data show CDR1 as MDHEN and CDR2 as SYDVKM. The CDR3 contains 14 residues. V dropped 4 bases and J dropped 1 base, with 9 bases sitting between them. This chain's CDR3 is CASSSMGGTDTQYF. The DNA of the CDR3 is TGTGCCAGCAGTTCAATGGGCGGCACAGATACGCAGTATTTT.

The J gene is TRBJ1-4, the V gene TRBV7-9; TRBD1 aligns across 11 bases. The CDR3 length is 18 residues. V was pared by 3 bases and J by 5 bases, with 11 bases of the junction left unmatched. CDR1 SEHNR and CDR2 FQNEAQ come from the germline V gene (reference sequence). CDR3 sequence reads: CASSLAGTGGLLNEKLFF. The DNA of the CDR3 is TGTGCCAGCAGCTTGGCCGGGACAGGGGGTCTATTGAATGAAAAACTGTTTTTT.

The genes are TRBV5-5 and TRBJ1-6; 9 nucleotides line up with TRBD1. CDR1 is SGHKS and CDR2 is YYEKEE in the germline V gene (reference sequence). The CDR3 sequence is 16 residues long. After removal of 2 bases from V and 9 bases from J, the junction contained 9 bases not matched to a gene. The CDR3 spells CASSLIPQGAGSPLHF. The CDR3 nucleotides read TGTGCCAGCAGCTTAATTCCACAGGGGGCTGGTTCACCCCTCCACTTT.

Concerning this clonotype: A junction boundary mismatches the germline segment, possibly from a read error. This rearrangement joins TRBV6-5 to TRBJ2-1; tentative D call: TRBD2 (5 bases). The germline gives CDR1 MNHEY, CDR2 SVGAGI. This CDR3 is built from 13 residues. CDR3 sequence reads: CASSYARTHEQLF. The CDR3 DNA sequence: TGCGCCAGCAGTTACGCCCGGACTCATGAGCAGCTCTTC.

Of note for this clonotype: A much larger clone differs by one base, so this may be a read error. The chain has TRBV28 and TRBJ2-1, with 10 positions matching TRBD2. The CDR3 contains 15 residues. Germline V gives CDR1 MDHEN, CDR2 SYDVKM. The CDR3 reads CANSSGSSGSYEQFF. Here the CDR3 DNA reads TGTGCCAACAGTTCGGGCTCTAGCGGGAGCTATGAGCAGTTCTTC.

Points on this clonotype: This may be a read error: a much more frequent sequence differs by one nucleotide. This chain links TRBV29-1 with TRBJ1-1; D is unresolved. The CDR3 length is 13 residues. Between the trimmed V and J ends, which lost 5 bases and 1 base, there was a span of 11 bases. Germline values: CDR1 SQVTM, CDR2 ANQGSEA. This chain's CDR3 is CSVTEQPNTEAFF. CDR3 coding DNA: TGCAGCGTTACGGAACAGCCGAACACTGAAGCTTTCTTT. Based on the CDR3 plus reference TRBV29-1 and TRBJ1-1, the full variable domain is SAVISQKPSRDICQRGTSLTIQCQVDSQVTMMFWYRQQPGQSLTLIATANQGSEATYESGFVIDKFPISRPNLTFSTLTVSNMSPEDSSIYLCSVTEQPNTEAFFGQGTRLTVV.

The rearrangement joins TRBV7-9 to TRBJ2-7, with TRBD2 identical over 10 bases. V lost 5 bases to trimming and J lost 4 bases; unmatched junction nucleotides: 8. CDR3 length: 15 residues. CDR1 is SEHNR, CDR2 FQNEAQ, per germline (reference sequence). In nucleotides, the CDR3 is TGTGCCAGCAGCCGTCTAGCGGGAGTTCTATACGAGCAGTACTTC. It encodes CASSRLAGVLYEQYF.

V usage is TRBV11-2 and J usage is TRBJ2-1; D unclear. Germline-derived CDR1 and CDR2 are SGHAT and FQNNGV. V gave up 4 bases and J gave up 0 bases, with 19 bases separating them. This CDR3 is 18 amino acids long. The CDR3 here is CASSSFSGRESSYNEQFF. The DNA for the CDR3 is TGTGCCAGCAGCTCTTTCTCCGGGCGCGAGAGCTCCTACAATGAGCAGTTCTTC. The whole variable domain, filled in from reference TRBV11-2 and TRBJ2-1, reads EAGVAQSPRYKIIEKRQSVAFWCNPISGHATLYWYQQILGQGPKLLIQFQNNGVVDDSQLPKDRFSAERLKGVDSTLKIQPAKLEDSAVYLCASSSFSGRESSYNEQFFGPGTRLTVL.

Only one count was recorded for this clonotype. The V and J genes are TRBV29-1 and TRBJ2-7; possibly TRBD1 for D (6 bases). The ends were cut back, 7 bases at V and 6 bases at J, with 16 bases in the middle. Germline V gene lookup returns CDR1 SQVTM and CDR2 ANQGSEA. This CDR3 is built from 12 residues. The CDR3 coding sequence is TGCAGCGGGATAGCCCAAGGGGGCGAGCAGTACTTC. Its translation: CSGIAQGGEQYF.